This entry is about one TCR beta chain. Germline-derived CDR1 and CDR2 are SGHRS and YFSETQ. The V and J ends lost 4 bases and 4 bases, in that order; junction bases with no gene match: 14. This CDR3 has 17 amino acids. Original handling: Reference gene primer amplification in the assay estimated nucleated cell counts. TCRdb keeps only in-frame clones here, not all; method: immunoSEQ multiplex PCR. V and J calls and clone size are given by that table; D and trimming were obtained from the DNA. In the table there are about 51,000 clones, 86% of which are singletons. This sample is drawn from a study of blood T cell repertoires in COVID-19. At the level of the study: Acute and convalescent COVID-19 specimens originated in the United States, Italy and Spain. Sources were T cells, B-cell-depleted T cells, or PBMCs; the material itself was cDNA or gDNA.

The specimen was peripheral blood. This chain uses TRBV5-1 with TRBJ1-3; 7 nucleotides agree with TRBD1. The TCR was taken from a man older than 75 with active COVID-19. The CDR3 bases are TGCGCCAGCAGCCCTAGGGCCACAGGGGCCGGAGGAAACACCATATATTTT. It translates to CASSPRATGAGGNTIYF.